This T cell receptor beta chain derives from a study of shared clonotypes between healthy human individuals. As for the study in general: Each donor's CD8 memory used one plate, CD8 naive two, each CD4 subset three. Study-level results: Generally, estimated richness proved larger in naive subsets than it did in memory subsets.

V shed 6 bases and J 11 bases; nucleotides not matched to a gene: 14. The germline gives CDR1 KGHSH, CDR2 LQKENI. The CDR3 extends over 15 amino acids. Profiling relied on immunoSEQ multiplex PCR, and the TCRdb table lists in-frame clones only, not all of them. The sample holds 950,000 to 1,200,000 clones; 60% to 85% are singletons and the top ten take approximately 0.9%. To note about this clone: Its antigen is currently unknown.

All donors qualified as healthy HIV-negative adults and had experienced no recent acute infections or vaccinations. A CD45RA-negative memory subset and a CD45RA+ naive subset were separated from the CD4+ cells. This clonotype was sampled from a man aged 18-30 years in good health. Some clones in this sample may be carry-over from other donors' samples. The chain has TRBV18 and TRBJ1-5, with TRBD1 matching 9 bases. Sequenced: memory CD4+ T cells from PBMCs. The subset here: CD45RA-negative fraction. This CDR3 reads CASSPGQGRMLSQHF. The CDR3 DNA reads as TGTGCCAGCTCGCCGGGACAGGGCCGGATGCTGTCCCAGCATTTT.